The clone carrying this T cell receptor (beta chain) was counted a few times. Its antigen is unknown. The data derive from a study of post-analysis software for immune sequencing data. Study observations and caveats: Included in a set of a handful of TRBV segments more frequent in patients than controls were TRBV5-6, TRBV5-1 and TRBV20-1. Same-batch samples co-clustered strongly by F measure.

V lost 1 base to trimming and J lost 3 bases, with 10 bases between them. Per the germline V gene, CDR1 is MGHRA and CDR2 is YSYEKL. The CDR3 sequence is 15 residues long. Libraries were made from TCR beta cDNA, and they carried unique molecular identifiers. Each sample of roughly 0.9 to 11 million input T cells yielded about 500,000 cDNA molecules, so each molecule approximated one T cell. MiXCR, run by TCRdb on the PCR reads, gives a single entry per CDR3 protein. The repertoire has about 430,000 distinct CDR3 sequences, more than 30% of them found once; the top ten carry approximately 7.7%. V is TRBV4-1 and J is TRBJ2-4, with unresolved D. This clonotype originated in a girl aged 2 to 9 with multiple sclerosis. Source material: blood. In nucleotides, the CDR3 is TGCGCCAGCAGCCAAGCAGGAGATGGCAAAAACATTCAGTACTTC. It yields the protein CASSQAGDGKNIQYF.